This T cell receptor (beta chain) originates from a study of patients and donors after allogeneic stem cell transplantation (dated by TCRdb to the early 2020s). As concerns this clonotype: Its antigen remains unidentified. No per-base quality is available; no much larger clone lies one base away.

Receptor libraries were prepared by RT-PCR. The listed sequencing device is NextSeq 550. TCRdb's own reprocessing of the public reads used fastp at Q25 and MiXCR and kept productive beta chains. Identical CDR3 proteins give one entry, which carries the most common genes and DNA. The sample has 150,000 to 200,000 distinct CDR3 sequences on record, over 25% of them singletons. In total, the top ten clones hold 3.2% of the sample. The germline V gene supplies CDR1 LGHNA and CDR2 YSLEER. Deletion took 0 bases off V and 4 bases off J, with a span of 15 bases between the germline ends. The CDR3 holds 16 amino acids from the cysteine to the phenylalanine. The only DNA kept is the CDR3, 48 bases in frame from the first base.

The sequence was collected from a human donor who was either an allogeneic HSCT recipient or a stem cell or donor lymphocyte infusion donor (not recorded which). It is not recorded whose cells these are; they may come from a transplant donor. The sequence links TRBV4-3 to TRBJ1-2; a weak D assignment points to TRBD1 (6 bases agree). Input material: blood, either unsorted or a sorted T cell fraction (not recorded which). For the CDR3, the sequence is CASSQEGIGGLYGYTF. The DNA sequence is TGCGCCAGCAGCCAAGAAGGAATAGGGGGACTCTATGGCTACACCTTC.